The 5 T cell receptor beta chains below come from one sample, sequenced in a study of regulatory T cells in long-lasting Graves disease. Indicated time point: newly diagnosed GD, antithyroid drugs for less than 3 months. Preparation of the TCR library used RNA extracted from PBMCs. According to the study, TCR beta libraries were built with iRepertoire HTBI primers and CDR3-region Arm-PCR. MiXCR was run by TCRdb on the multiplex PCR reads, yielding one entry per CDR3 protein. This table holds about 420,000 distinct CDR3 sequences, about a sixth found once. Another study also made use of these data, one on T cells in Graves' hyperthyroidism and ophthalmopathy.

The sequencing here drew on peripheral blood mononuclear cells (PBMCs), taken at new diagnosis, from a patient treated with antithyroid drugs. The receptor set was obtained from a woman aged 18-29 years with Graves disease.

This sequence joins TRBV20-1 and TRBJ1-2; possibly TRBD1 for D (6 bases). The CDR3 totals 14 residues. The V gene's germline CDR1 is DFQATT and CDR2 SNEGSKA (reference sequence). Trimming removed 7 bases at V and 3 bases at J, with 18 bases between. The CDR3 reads CSVWEGGGDYGYTF. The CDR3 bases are TGCAGTGTCTGGGAAGGGGGGGGTGACTATGGCTACACCTTC.

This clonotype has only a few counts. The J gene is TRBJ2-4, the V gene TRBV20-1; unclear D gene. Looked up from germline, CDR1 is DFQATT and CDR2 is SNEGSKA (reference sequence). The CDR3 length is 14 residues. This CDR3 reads CSVLNPQGGDIQYF. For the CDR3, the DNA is TGCAGCGTCCTGAACCCGCAAGGTGGGGACATTCAGTACTTC.

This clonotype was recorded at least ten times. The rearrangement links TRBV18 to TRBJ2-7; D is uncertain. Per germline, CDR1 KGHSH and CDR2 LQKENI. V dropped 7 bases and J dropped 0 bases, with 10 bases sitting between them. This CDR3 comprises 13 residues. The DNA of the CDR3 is TGTGCCAGCTTCAATGAGAGCTCCTACGAGCAGTACTTC. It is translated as CASFNESSYEQYF.

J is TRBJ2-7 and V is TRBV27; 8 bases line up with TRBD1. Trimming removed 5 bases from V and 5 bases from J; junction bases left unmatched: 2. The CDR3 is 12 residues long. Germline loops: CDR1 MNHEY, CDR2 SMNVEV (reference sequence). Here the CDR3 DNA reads TGTGCCAGCAGTGACAGGGGCCACGAGCAGTACTTC. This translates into CASSDRGHEQYF.

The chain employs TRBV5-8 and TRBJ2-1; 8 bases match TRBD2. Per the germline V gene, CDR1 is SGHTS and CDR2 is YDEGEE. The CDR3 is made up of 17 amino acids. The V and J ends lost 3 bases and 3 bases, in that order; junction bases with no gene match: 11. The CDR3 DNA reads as TGTGCCAGCAGCTCGATTCCCGGGACTAGGGGCTACAATGAGCAGTTCTTC. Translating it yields CASSSIPGTRGYNEQFF.